Presented here are 15 T cell receptor beta chains from one specimen sequenced in a study of beta chain features in type 1 diabetes. Study-wide points: Shortening of TCRB CDR3s, moderate but significant, appeared in all four CD4+ subsets of Type 1 diabetes patients.

The investigators reverse transcribed all of the isolated RNA, so they sequenced expressed TCRB transcripts. Profiled with immunoSEQ multiplex PCR; TCRdb holds only in-frame clones, not every one. Among a few hundred thousand clones listed, roughly 14% were seen once. The antigens of these receptors remain unknown. Sequenced: naive CD4+ T cells from blood. The receptors were gathered from a young man with type 1 diabetes.

This clone was counted between two and nine times. The chain links TRBV6-5 to TRBJ2-7; TRBD1 matches 9 bases. Germline V gene sequence: CDR1 MNHEY, CDR2 SVGAGI. The length of the CDR3 is 13 residues. The junction had 3 bases not matched to a gene; V was cut back by 6 bases and J by 3 bases. The CDR3 DNA is TGTGCCAGCAGAAGACAGGGGGTCTACGAGCAGTACTTC. The encoded protein is CASRRQGVYEQYF.

This clone was counted between two and nine times. This chain joins TRBV5-1 and TRBJ2-2; 8 bases map to TRBD2. In germline, CDR1 is SGHRS, CDR2 YFSETQ. CDR3 length equals 17 residues. V dropped 4 bases and J dropped 3; count of bases not matched to a gene: 11. CDR3 amino acids: CASSALTSALYTGELFF. CDR3 coding DNA: TGCGCCAGCAGCGCCCTGACTAGCGCGCTATACACCGGGGAGCTGTTTTTT.

The genes are TRBV1 and TRBJ2-3; no DNA check was done on the table's D call, TRBD2. TRBV1 is a pseudogene. The CDR3 contains 16 residues. CDR3 amino acids: CTNPPGLAGGTDTQYF. CDR3 DNA: TGCACCAACCCCCCGGGACTAGCGGGAGGTACAGATACGCAGTATTTT.

The chain has TRBV2 and TRBJ2-5, with 11 bases matching TRBD1. The trim removed 6 bases at V and 4 bases at J, leaving 10 bases unmatched. Germline assignment: CDR1 SNHLY and CDR2 FYNNEI. This CDR3 has 16 residues. CDR3 bases: TGTGCCAGCAGGGGGGTCAAGGGACAGGGGGGAGAGACCCAGTACTTC. Translation: CASRGVKGQGGETQYF.

The chain employs TRBV19 and TRBJ1-5, with TRBD1 matching over 7 bases. Germline trimming cut 3 bases from V and 6 bases from J; bases unmatched to any gene: 5. Looked up from germline, CDR1 is LNHDA and CDR2 is SQIVND (reference sequence). This CDR3 region has 14 residues. The CDR3 region has the DNA TGTGCCAGTAGTATTCGACAGGGTCGTCAGCCCCAGCATTTT. Protein sequence: CASSIRQGRQPQHF. Drawing the rest from reference TRBV19 and TRBJ1-5, the complete variable domain is DGGITQSPKYLFRKEGQNVTLSCEQNLNHDAMYWYRQDPGQGLRLIYYSQIVNDFQKGDIAEGYSVSREKKESFPLTVTSAQKNPTAFYLCASSIRQGRQPQHFGDGTRLSIL.

This clone was detected a few times. CDR3 amino acids: CASSLDSNTGELFF. The CDR3 DNA sequence: TGTGCCAGCTCACTCGACAGTAACACCGGGGAGCTGTTTTTT. This sequence joins TRBV18 and TRBJ2-2, with D possibly being TRBD1 (5 bases). This CDR3 region has 14 residues. With 4 bases removed from V and 2 bases from J, the gap between germline ends came to 8 bases. Germline lookup yields CDR1 KGHSH and CDR2 LQKENI. Supplemented by reference TRBV18 and TRBJ2-2, the full variable domain reads NAGVMQNPRHLVRRRGQEARLRCSPMKGHSHVYWYRQLPEEGLKFMVYLQKENIIDESGMPKERFSAEFPKEGPSILRIQQVVRGDSAAYFCASSLDSNTGELFFGEGSRLTVL.

This clone was observed a handful of times. The chain has TRBV9 and TRBJ2-1; 7 nucleotides align to TRBD2. The V segment lost 0 bases and the J segment 4 bases; nucleotides outside the gene matches: 4. The CDR3 is 15 amino acids. CDR1 is SGDLS and CDR2 is YYNGEE in the germline V gene. The CDR3 DNA sequence: TGTGCCAGCAGCGTAGATCTAGCGGAATACAATGAGCAGTTCTTC. As protein: CASSVDLAEYNEQFF.

The chain recombines TRBV5-8 with TRBJ2-1, with TRBD2 as a possible D gene (5 bases). V lost 1 base and J 12 bases, leaving 11 bases between the germline ends. The germline gives CDR1 SGHTS, CDR2 YDEGEE. The CDR3 consists of 12 residues. The CDR3 spells CASSLTRAGQFF. The CDR3 nucleotides read TGTGCCAGCAGCTTGACCCGGGCGGGGCAGTTCTTC. Based on the CDR3 plus reference TRBV5-8 and TRBJ2-1, the full variable domain is EAGVTQSPTHLIKTRGQQATLRCSPISGHTSVYWYQQALGLGLQFLLWYDEGEERNRGNFPPRFSGRQFPNYSSELNVNALELEDSALYLCASSLTRAGQFFGPGTRLTVL.

This clone was counted only a few times. The chain uses TRBV5-1 and TRBJ2-1, with a tentative D call TRBD1 (6 bases). The CDR3 length is 15 residues. Germline V gene sequence: CDR1 SGHRS, CDR2 YFSETQ. Deletions cut 3 bases from V and 2 bases from J, with 12 bases between. The CDR3 DNA reads as TGCGCCAGCAGCTCTCTACAGGGCCCCTACAATGAGCAGTTCTTC. Translated: CASSSLQGPYNEQFF.

This CDR3 is CAWSGPKETQYF. In nucleotides, the CDR3 is TGTGCCTGGAGTGGGCCAAAAGAGACCCAGTACTTC. The rearrangement links TRBV30 to TRBJ2-5; D uncertain. The V end was cut by 1 base, the J end by 3 bases, with 6 bases between. Germline CDR1 and CDR2: GTSNPN and SVGIG (reference sequence). The CDR3 contains 12 residues.

The gene calls are TRBV18 and TRBJ1-2, with D perhaps TRBD1 (6 bases). Germline V gives CDR1 KGHSH, CDR2 LQKENI. With 2 bases removed from V and 8 bases from J, the gap between germline ends came to 12 bases. The CDR3 sequence is 13 residues long. The CDR3 bases are TGTGCCAGCTCACCAGGGACAATAATCGGCTACACCTTC. It specifies CASSPGTIIGYTF.

The sample holds a few counts of this clone. The chain recombines TRBV19 with TRBJ1-6; 8 bases fit TRBD1. The length of the CDR3 is 15 residues. Germline V gives CDR1 LNHDA, CDR2 SQIVND (reference sequence). Losses at the gene ends were 5 bases for V and 9 bases for J; bases not matched to a gene: 9. CDR3 nucleotide sequence: TGTGCCAGTAGTCCCCGGGACAGGTACTCTTCACCCCTCCACTTT. Translated, it gives CASSPRDRYSSPLHF.

This chain links TRBV10-3 with TRBJ2-1; TRBD2 matches 7 bases. V lost 4 bases, J lost 4 bases, and 13 bases stayed unmatched. The CDR3 is 17 residues long. Germline V lookup: CDR1 ENHRY, CDR2 SYGVKD. The CDR3 here is CAISAGERDYPYNEQFF. Here the CDR3 DNA reads TGTGCCATCAGTGCCGGAGAACGGGACTACCCATACAATGAGCAGTTCTTC.

The chain links TRBV7-6 to TRBJ2-3, with a weak D call TRBD2 (6 bases). From germline, CDR1 is SGHVS and CDR2 FNYEAQ. The CDR3 contains 16 residues. Between the trimmed V and J ends, which lost 5 bases and 1 base, there was a span of 16 bases. The CDR3 nucleotides read TGTGCCAGCAGCCACTCGGACTATCCTCGCACAGATACGCAGTATTTT. It is translated as CASSHSDYPRTDTQYF.

The J gene is TRBJ2-5, the V gene TRBV6-5; D is possibly TRBD2 (6 bases). V lost 6 bases, J lost 6 bases, and 11 bases lay in between. CDR3 size: 12 residues. Looked up from germline, CDR1 is MNHEY and CDR2 is SVGAGI. CDR3 amino acids: CASSPSGQTQYF. The CDR3 nucleotides read TGTGCCAGCAGCCCCAGCGGGCAGACCCAGTACTTC.